This is a list of T cell receptor beta chains from one sample in a study of human T cells and chemical hapten exposure. TCRdb re-derived calls from the RACE reads in MiXCR, one entry per CDR3 protein. The data contain just over 80,000 distinct CDR3 sequences, around 10% of them seen just once; the ten biggest clones take up approximately 4.4%. The specimen was whole blood, collected in connection with sensitization to the hapten diphenylcyclopropenone (DPC). These receptor sequences come from a woman in her forties or fifties with alopecia areata. Some clones in this sample may be carry-over from other donors' samples. Each CDR3 is given with its conserved first and last residue. The D gene is left open where the match is weak. Expanded clones get a size class; other rows say once, few or many, or leave the size out.

CDR3 protein: CASSLKWGGNYEQYF; CDR3 DNA: TGTGCCAGCAGTTTAAAGTGGGGCGGGAACTACGAGCAGTACTTC; D gene: NA; clone size: many; CDR3 length: 15; J gene: TRBJ2-7; V gene: TRBV27
CDR3 protein: CASSPPVTGYNEQFF; CDR3 DNA: TGTGCCAGCTCACCACCGGTCACTGGGTACAATGAGCAGTTCTTC; D gene: NA; clone size: NA; CDR3 length: 15; J gene: TRBJ2-1; V gene: TRBV18
CDR3 protein: CASSQDPADSYNEQFF; CDR3 DNA: TGTGCCAGCAGCCAAGACCCAGCGGACTCCTACAATGAGCAGTTCTTC; D gene: NA; clone size: few; CDR3 length: 16; J gene: TRBJ2-1; V gene: TRBV14
CDR3 protein: CASSSRSVSGSGELFF; CDR3 DNA: TGTGCCAGCAGCTCACGATCAGTCTCAGGGTCCGGGGAGCTGTTTTTT; D gene: NA; clone size: NA; CDR3 length: 16; J gene: TRBJ2-2; V gene: TRBV7-9
CDR3 protein: CASSLFVGAVEKLFF; CDR3 DNA: TGTGCCAGCAGTTTGTTCGTGGGCGCGGTTGAAAAACTGTTTTTT; D gene: NA; clone size: many; CDR3 length: 15; J gene: TRBJ1-4; V gene: TRBV27
CDR3 protein: CASSQRGAETQYF; CDR3 DNA: TGTGCCAGCAGCCAGCGGGGTGCCGAGACCCAGTACTTC; D gene: TRBD2; clone size: NA; CDR3 length: 13; J gene: TRBJ2-5; V gene: TRBV11-2
CDR3 protein: CASSEDRENIQYF; CDR3 DNA: TGTGCCAGCAGCGAGGACAGAGAAAACATTCAGTACTTC; D gene: NA; clone size: once; CDR3 length: 13; J gene: TRBJ2-4; V gene: TRBV7-2
CDR3 protein: CASSYSTRGAFSGANVLTF; CDR3 DNA: TGTGCCAGCAGTTACTCGACGAGGGGAGCCTTCTCTGGGGCCAACGTCCTGACTTTC; D gene: NA; clone size: many; CDR3 length: 19; J gene: TRBJ2-6; V gene: TRBV6-5
CDR3 protein: CASSPVDTQYF; CDR3 DNA: TGTGCCAGCAGCCCCGTCGATACGCAGTATTTT; D gene: NA; clone size: NA; CDR3 length: 11; J gene: TRBJ2-3; V gene: TRBV7-9
CDR3 protein: CSGAGETQYF; CDR3 DNA: TGCAGTGGGGCGGGGGAGACCCAGTACTTC; D gene: NA; clone size: NA; CDR3 length: 10; J gene: TRBJ2-5; V gene: TRBV20-1
CDR3 protein: CSARYGGNEQFF; CDR3 DNA: TGCAGTGCTAGGTATGGCGGCAATGAGCAGTTCTTC; D gene: NA; clone size: NA; CDR3 length: 12; J gene: TRBJ2-1; V gene: TRBV20-1
CDR3 protein: CASSLRGSNEKLFF; CDR3 DNA: TGTGCCAGCAGCTTGAGGGGCAGCAATGAAAAACTGTTTTTT; D gene: NA; clone size: NA; CDR3 length: 14; J gene: TRBJ1-4; V gene: TRBV11-2
CDR3 protein: CASSSLGNQPQHF; CDR3 DNA: TGTGCCAGCAGCTCTCTAGGCAATCAGCCCCAGCATTTT; D gene: NA; clone size: few; CDR3 length: 13; J gene: TRBJ1-5; V gene: TRBV27
CDR3 protein: CASLKGSLETQYF; CDR3 DNA: TGTGCCAGCTTGAAGGGGTCGCTTGAGACCCAGTACTTC; D gene: NA; clone size: NA; CDR3 length: 13; J gene: TRBJ2-5; V gene: TRBV2
CDR3 protein: CSARDNYRFEAFF; CDR3 DNA: TGCAGTGCTAGGGATAATTATAGGTTTGAAGCTTTCTTT; D gene: NA; clone size: NA; CDR3 length: 13; J gene: TRBJ1-1; V gene: TRBV20-1
CDR3 protein: CSAVLEYEQYF; CDR3 DNA: TGCAGTGCGGTACTAGAGTACGAGCAGTACTTC; D gene: NA; clone size: few; CDR3 length: 11; J gene: TRBJ2-7; V gene: TRBV20-1
CDR3 protein: CASSYLSGNQPQHF; CDR3 DNA: TGTGCCAGCAGTTACTTGTCTGGCAATCAGCCCCAGCATTTT; D gene: NA; clone size: NA; CDR3 length: 14; J gene: TRBJ1-5; V gene: TRBV6-6
CDR3 protein: CASSPTGNTEAFF; CDR3 DNA: TGTGCCAGCTCACCAACGGGGAACACTGAAGCTTTCTTT; D gene: NA; clone size: many; CDR3 length: 13; J gene: TRBJ1-1; V gene: TRBV18
CDR3 protein: CASSYGQAGNTIYF; CDR3 DNA: TGTGCCAGCAGTTATGGACAAGCTGGAAACACCATATATTTT; D gene: NA; clone size: NA; CDR3 length: 14; J gene: TRBJ1-3; V gene: TRBV27
CDR3 protein: CISLGNYGYTF; CDR3 DNA: TGCATTAGCCTGGGGAACTATGGCTACACCTTC; D gene: NA; clone size: NA; CDR3 length: 11; J gene: TRBJ1-2; V gene: TRBV29-1
CDR3 protein: CASRPGQVNEKLFF; CDR3 DNA: TGTGCCAGCCGACCGGGACAGGTTAATGAAAAACTGTTTTTT; D gene: TRBD1; clone size: few; CDR3 length: 14; J gene: TRBJ1-4; V gene: TRBV2
CDR3 protein: CASSFGGPSNQPQHF; CDR3 DNA: TGTGCCAGCAGTTTTGGAGGGCCTAGCAATCAGCCCCAGCATTTT; D gene: NA; clone size: few; CDR3 length: 15; J gene: TRBJ1-5; V gene: TRBV28
CDR3 protein: CSGSERGDYGYTF; CDR3 DNA: TGCAGCGGCTCGGAACGAGGGGACTATGGCTACACCTTC; D gene: NA; clone size: NA; CDR3 length: 13; J gene: TRBJ1-2; V gene: TRBV29-1
CDR3 protein: CASSPTRGTYEQYF; CDR3 DNA: TGTGCCAGCTCACCGACAAGGGGGACCTACGAGCAGTACTTC; D gene: NA; clone size: NA; CDR3 length: 14; J gene: TRBJ2-7; V gene: TRBV18
CDR3 protein: CASSITETQYF; CDR3 DNA: TGTGCCAGCAGTATTACAGAGACCCAGTACTTC; D gene: NA; clone size: NA; CDR3 length: 11; J gene: TRBJ2-5; V gene: TRBV2
CDR3 protein: CASSLIGGGTDTQYF; CDR3 DNA: TGTGCCAGCAGCTTGATAGGGGGTGGCACAGATACGCAGTATTTT; D gene: NA; clone size: NA; CDR3 length: 15; J gene: TRBJ2-3; V gene: TRBV7-2
CDR3 protein: CASSSPATGSTDTQYF; CDR3 DNA: TGTGCCAGCAGCTCCCCTGCAACTGGAAGCACAGATACGCAGTATTTT; D gene: NA; clone size: many; CDR3 length: 16; J gene: TRBJ2-3; V gene: TRBV6-5
CDR3 protein: CSARDGLGRGEQYF; CDR3 DNA: TGCAGTGCTAGAGATGGGCTGGGCCGGGGCGAGCAGTACTTC; D gene: NA; clone size: NA; CDR3 length: 14; J gene: TRBJ2-7; V gene: TRBV20-1
CDR3 protein: CSVEALGTKNIQYF; CDR3 DNA: TGCAGCGTTGAAGCCCTAGGGACCAAAAACATTCAGTACTTC; D gene: NA; clone size: NA; CDR3 length: 14; J gene: TRBJ2-4; V gene: TRBV29-1
CDR3 protein: CASSRDPQLYQPQHF; CDR3 DNA: TGTGCCAGCAGTCGGGACCCTCAACTTTATCAGCCCCAGCATTTT; D gene: NA; clone size: NA; CDR3 length: 15; J gene: TRBJ1-5; V gene: TRBV12-3/TRBV12-4
CDR3 protein: CASRDLIPSEQYF; CDR3 DNA: TGTGCCAGCCGGGACTTGATCCCCTCCGAGCAGTACTTC; D gene: NA; clone size: NA; CDR3 length: 13; J gene: TRBJ2-7; V gene: TRBV18
CDR3 protein: CASSYDAGEMAFF; CDR3 DNA: TGTGCCAGCAGTTACGATGCAGGGGAGATGGCTTTCTTT; D gene: NA; clone size: NA; CDR3 length: 13; J gene: TRBJ1-1; V gene: TRBV6-5
CDR3 protein: CASSGASATVLTPLHF; CDR3 DNA: TGTGCCAGCAGCGGAGCCTCGGCGACAGTTTTAACACCCCTCCACTTT; D gene: NA; clone size: few; CDR3 length: 16; J gene: TRBJ1-6; V gene: TRBV7-4
CDR3 protein: CSVPGQGGETQYF; CDR3 DNA: TGCAGCGTGCCGGGACAGGGAGGAGAGACCCAGTACTTC; D gene: TRBD1; clone size: many; CDR3 length: 13; J gene: TRBJ2-5; V gene: TRBV29-1
CDR3 protein: CASSQVRGVGEQFF; CDR3 DNA: TGTGCCAGCAGCCAAGTGAGGGGAGTGGGTGAGCAGTTCTTC; D gene: NA; clone size: NA; CDR3 length: 14; J gene: TRBJ2-1; V gene: TRBV3-1
CDR3 protein: CASSTRRGQDQETQYF; CDR3 DNA: TGTGCCAGCAGCACCCGGCGGGGGCAAGACCAAGAGACCCAGTACTTC; D gene: NA; clone size: few; CDR3 length: 16; J gene: TRBJ2-5; V gene: TRBV7-2
CDR3 protein: CASSRDYLRNEQFF; CDR3 DNA: TGTGCCAGCAGCCGGGACTACCTTAGGAATGAGCAGTTCTTC; D gene: TRBD2; clone size: NA; CDR3 length: 14; J gene: TRBJ2-1; V gene: TRBV7-2
CDR3 protein: CAISEPQGRQNIQYF; CDR3 DNA: TGTGCCATCAGTGAGCCACAGGGGAGGCAAAACATTCAGTACTTC; D gene: NA; clone size: few; CDR3 length: 15; J gene: TRBJ2-4; V gene: TRBV10-3
CDR3 protein: CASSQAGGPSYEQYF; CDR3 DNA: TGTGCCAGCAGCCAAGCGGGAGGGCCTTCCTACGAGCAGTACTTC; D gene: TRBD2; clone size: few; CDR3 length: 15; J gene: TRBJ2-7; V gene: TRBV7-3
CDR3 protein: CASSWDRDYGYTF; CDR3 DNA: TGTGCCAGCTCATGGGACAGGGACTATGGCTACACCTTC; D gene: TRBD1; clone size: NA; CDR3 length: 13; J gene: TRBJ1-2; V gene: TRBV18
CDR3 protein: CSAGKGSSSNQPQHF; CDR3 DNA: TGCAGTGCAGGGAAAGGGAGCAGTAGCAATCAGCCCCAGCATTTT; D gene: NA; clone size: many; CDR3 length: 15; J gene: TRBJ1-5; V gene: TRBV20-1